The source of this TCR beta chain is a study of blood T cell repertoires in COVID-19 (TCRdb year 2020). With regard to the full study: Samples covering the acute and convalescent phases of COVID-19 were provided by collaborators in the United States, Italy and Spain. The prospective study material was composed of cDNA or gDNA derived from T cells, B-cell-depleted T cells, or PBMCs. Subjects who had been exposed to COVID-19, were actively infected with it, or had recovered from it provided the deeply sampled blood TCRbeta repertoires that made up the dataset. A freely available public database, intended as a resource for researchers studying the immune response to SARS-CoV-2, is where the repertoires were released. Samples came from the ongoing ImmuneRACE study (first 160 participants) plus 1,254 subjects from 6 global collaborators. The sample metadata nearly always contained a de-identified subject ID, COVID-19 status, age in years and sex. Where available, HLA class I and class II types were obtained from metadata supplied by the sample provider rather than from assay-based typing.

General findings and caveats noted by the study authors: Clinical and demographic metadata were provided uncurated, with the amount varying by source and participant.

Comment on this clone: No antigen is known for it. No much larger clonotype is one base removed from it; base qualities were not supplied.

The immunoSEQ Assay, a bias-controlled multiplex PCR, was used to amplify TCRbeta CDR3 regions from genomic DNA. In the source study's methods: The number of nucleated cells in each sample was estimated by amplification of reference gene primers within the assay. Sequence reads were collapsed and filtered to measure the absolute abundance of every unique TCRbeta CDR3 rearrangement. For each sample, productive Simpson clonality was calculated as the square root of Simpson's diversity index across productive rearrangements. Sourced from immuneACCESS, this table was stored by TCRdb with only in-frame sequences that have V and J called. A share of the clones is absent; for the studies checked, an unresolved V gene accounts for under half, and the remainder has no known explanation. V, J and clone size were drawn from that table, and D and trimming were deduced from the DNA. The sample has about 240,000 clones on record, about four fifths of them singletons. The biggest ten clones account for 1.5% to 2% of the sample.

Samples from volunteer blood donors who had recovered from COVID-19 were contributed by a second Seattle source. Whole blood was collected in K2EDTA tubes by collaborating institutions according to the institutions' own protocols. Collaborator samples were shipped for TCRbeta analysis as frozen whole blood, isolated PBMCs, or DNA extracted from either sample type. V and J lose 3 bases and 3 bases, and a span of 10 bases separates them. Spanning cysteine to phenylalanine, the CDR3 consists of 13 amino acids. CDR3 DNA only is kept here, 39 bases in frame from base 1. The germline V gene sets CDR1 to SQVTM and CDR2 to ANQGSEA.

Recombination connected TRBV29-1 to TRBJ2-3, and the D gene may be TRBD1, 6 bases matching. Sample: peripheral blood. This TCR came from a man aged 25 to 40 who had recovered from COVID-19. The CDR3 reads CSVDSQGTDTQYF. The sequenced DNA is TGCAGCGTTGACAGTCAGGGGACAGATACGCAGTATTTT.